This TCR beta chain emerged from a study of blood T cell repertoires in COVID-19. The V gene's germline CDR1 is SNHLY and CDR2 FYNNEI. Between the trimmed V and J ends, which lost 6 bases and 0 bases, there was a span of 13 bases. The CDR3 totals 15 residues. Some clones are missing from TCRdb's copy, which holds only in-frame ones; the method was immunoSEQ multiplex PCR. The table lists roughly 110,000 clones, roughly 80% of them singletons. This sequence originates from a man between 50 and 59 years old with acute or convalescent COVID-19. The chain carries TRBV2 and TRBJ2-3, with D possibly matching TRBD1 (6 bases). The source material was peripheral blood. CDR3: CASSHRDFSTDTQYF. The CDR3 nucleotides read TGTGCCAGCAGCCACAGGGATTTTAGCACAGATACGCAGTATTTT.